Following are 24 T cell receptor beta chains from one sample sequenced in a study of beta chain features in type 1 diabetes. Sequenced material consisted of expressed TCRB transcripts (all of the isolated RNA was reverse transcribed). Profiling relied on immunoSEQ multiplex PCR, and the TCRdb table lists in-frame clones only, not all of them. The sample has around 45,000 clones; 35% to 55% are singletons. Study-level results: All four CD4+ subsets from Type 1 diabetes patients carried moderately but significantly shorter TCRB CDR3s.

Their cognate antigens are unknown. Sequencing input: stem cell memory CD4+ T cells from blood. These receptors all stem from a young man with type 1 diabetes.

This clone was observed a few times. This chain's CDR3 is CASSSTSGSLFRETQYF. The CDR3, as DNA: TGTGCCAGCAGTTCGACTAGCGGGAGCCTCTTCCGGGAGACCCAGTACTTC. The chain links TRBV28 to TRBJ2-5; 12 nucleotides line up with TRBD2. Germline V gene sequence: CDR1 MDHEN, CDR2 SYDVKM. The CDR3 is made up of 17 amino acids. Trimming took 4 bases from V and 5 from J; bases not matched to a gene: 11.

This chain connects TRBV2 to TRBJ2-7; 9 bases are a match to TRBD2. Losses at the gene ends were 6 bases for V and 3 bases for J; bases not matched to a gene: 9. Germline-derived CDR1 and CDR2 are SNHLY and FYNNEI. This CDR3 contains 15 residues. In DNA form, the CDR3 reads TGTGCCAGCAGGGCCTTAGCGGGAGCGAGCTACGAGCAGTACTTC. Translation gives CASRALAGASYEQYF.

The CDR3 loop reads CASSPGIAGVAEQYF. The CDR3, as DNA: TGTGCCAGCAGTCCTGGGATAGCGGGAGTCGCCGAGCAGTACTTC. The chain uses TRBV27 and TRBJ2-7; 9 positions agree with TRBD2. Trimming at V came to 5 bases and at J to 6 bases, leaving 11 bases not matched to a gene. The CDR3 is 15 residues long. CDR1 and CDR2 from the germline V gene are MNHEY and SMNVEV (reference sequence).

The chain links TRBV7-2 to TRBJ2-7, with TRBD2 matching 10 bases. Germline V gives CDR1 SGHTA, CDR2 FQGNSA. The CDR3 is 18 residues long. J was trimmed by 2 bases and V by 1 base; bases with no gene match: 11. In DNA form, the CDR3 reads TGTGCCAGCAGCTTAGTGGCTAGCGGGAGTGGATTAGCCTACGAGCAGTACTTC. Translation gives CASSLVASGSGLAYEQYF.

The chain is built from TRBV27 and TRBJ2-5, with D perhaps matching TRBD1 (6 bases). Germline V gene sequence: CDR1 MNHEY, CDR2 SMNVEV (reference sequence). The V end lost 5 bases, the J end lost 4 bases, and 17 bases lay between the germline ends. The CDR3 has 15 amino acids. CDR3 nucleotides: TGTGCCAGCAGTCTCCGCCCTTTGACAGGAGAGACCCAGTACTTC. This translates into CASSLRPLTGETQYF.

The rearrangement joins TRBV7-9 to TRBJ2-7; 10 nucleotides agree with TRBD1. Per germline, CDR1 SEHNR and CDR2 FQNEAQ (reference sequence). This CDR3 is built from 13 residues. V shed 3 bases, J shed 8 bases, and the junction held 4 bases outside the gene matches. The CDR3 region has the DNA TGTGCCAGCAGCTTGGACAGGGGGACTAAGCAGTACTTC. Encoded protein: CASSLDRGTKQYF.

The table lists this clone with a few counts. V is TRBV2 and J is TRBJ2-7, with TRBD2 identical over 8 bases. The V segment lost 5 bases and the J segment 6 bases; nucleotides outside the gene matches: 9. CDR3 size: 14 residues. CDR1 is SNHLY and CDR2 is FYNNEI in the germline V gene. CDR3 region: CASSSRAGVSEQYF. CDR3 nucleotide sequence: TGTGCCAGCAGTTCACGAGCGGGAGTGAGCGAGCAGTACTTC.

The CDR3 DNA reads as TGTGCCAGCAGAGGGGACAGTAATAATCAGCCCCAGCATTTT. It specifies CASRGDSNNQPQHF. This chain connects TRBV2 to TRBJ1-5, with 7 nucleotides matching TRBD1. This CDR3 region has 14 residues. The V segment lost 6 bases and the J segment 4 bases; nucleotides outside the gene matches: 6. Looked up from germline, CDR1 is SNHLY and CDR2 is FYNNEI.

This chain uses TRBV7-9 with TRBJ1-1; no clear D gene. V shed 2 bases and J shed 5 bases, with 9 bases lying between them. The CDR3 is 13 amino acids. CDR1 is SEHNR, CDR2 FQNEAQ, per germline (reference sequence). The CDR3 region has the DNA TGTGCCAGCAGCTTAATGCTGAGGACTGAAGCTTTCTTT. Protein sequence: CASSLMLRTEAFF.

This clone was seen only a few times. The rearrangement uses TRBV27 and TRBJ2-7; D is possibly TRBD1 (6 bases). CDR1 and CDR2 from the germline V gene are MNHEY and SMNVEV (reference sequence). Trimming stripped 3 bases from V and 9 bases from J, with 12 bases between. The CDR3 is 12 residues long. The CDR3 spells CASSFQGSRQYF. In DNA, the CDR3 is TGTGCCAGCAGTTTTCAGGGGTCGAGGCAGTACTTC.

J is TRBJ1-1 and V is TRBV7-3; D is unresolved. The CDR3 is made up of 13 amino acids. CDR1 and CDR2 from the germline V gene are SGHTA and FQGTGA. Trimming pared 2 bases from V and 0 bases from J, leaving 4 bases between. The CDR3 sequence: CASSLQLNTEAFF. The CDR3 coding sequence is TGTGCCAGCAGCTTACAGTTGAACACTGAAGCTTTCTTT.

This clone was counted between two and nine times. The V gene is TRBV7-9, the J gene TRBJ2-7; the D gene is possibly TRBD1 (6 bases). V was clipped by 6 bases and J by 3 bases, with 18 bases between them. Germline-derived CDR1 and CDR2 are SEHNR and FQNEAQ (reference sequence). This CDR3 contains 15 residues. The CDR3 DNA reads as TGTGCCAGCAGTCTTTCAGGGGCCGTGGGCTACGAGCAGTACTTC. It encodes CASSLSGAVGYEQYF.

This chain links TRBV7-2 with TRBJ2-5; a possible D gene is TRBD1 (5 bases). The CDR3 runs 14 residues. The V and J ends lost 1 base and 4 bases respectively, with 10 bases between them. Germline loops: CDR1 SGHTA, CDR2 FQGNSA. DNA of the CDR3: TGTGCCAGCAGCTTAGGCAGGGCACCAGAGACCCAGTACTTC. Encoded protein: CASSLGRAPETQYF.

This chain links TRBV11-2 with TRBJ2-5; D is undetermined. V lost 2 bases and J 5 bases, leaving 6 bases between the germline ends. CDR3 length equals 12 residues. Looked up from germline, CDR1 is SGHAT and CDR2 is FQNNGV. DNA of the CDR3: TGTGCCAGCAGCTTAATCTACGAGACCCAGTACTTC. It codes for CASSLIYETQYF.

The chain recombines TRBV19 with TRBJ2-2, with D perhaps TRBD1 (5 bases). Trimming left V 7 bases short and J 7 bases short, with 19 bases between. CDR3 length equals 15 residues. Germline V lookup: CDR1 LNHDA, CDR2 SQIVND (reference sequence). In DNA, the CDR3 is TGTGCCAGTATCAAAGAGCCAGGGTGGAGCGGGGAGCTGTTTTTT. Amino acids: CASIKEPGWSGELFF.

J is TRBJ2-6 and V is TRBV5-1; D call uncertain. Germline assignment: CDR1 SGHRS and CDR2 YFSETQ. Deletions cut 1 base from V and 1 base from J, with 6 bases between. There are 15 residues in the CDR3. CDR3 sequence reads: CASSLTGSGANVLTF. DNA for the CDR3: TGCGCCAGCAGCTTGACCGGGTCTGGGGCCAACGTCCTGACTTTC.

The chain joins TRBV6-5 to TRBJ2-7, with 12 nucleotides matching TRBD2. This CDR3 is 14 amino acids long. V trimming: 6 bases; J trimming: 2 bases; junction bases outside the gene matches: 2. Per the germline V gene, CDR1 is MNHEY and CDR2 is SVGAGI. The chain's CDR3 is CASRRLAGAYEQYF. CDR3 coding DNA: TGTGCCAGCAGAAGACTAGCGGGAGCCTACGAGCAGTACTTC.

The chain has TRBV6-6 and TRBJ2-7; TRBD2 matches 8 bases. Per germline, CDR1 MNHNY and CDR2 SVGAGI (reference sequence). The CDR3 consists of 13 residues. The ends lost 2 bases at V and 7 bases at J; junction bases unmatched: 4. The CDR3 spells CASSYRAGVEQYF. The CDR3 DNA sequence: TGTGCCAGCAGTTACAGAGCGGGAGTTGAGCAGTACTTC.

The genes are TRBV6-6 and TRBJ1-2; 7 bases fit TRBD1. Germline assignment: CDR1 MNHNY and CDR2 SVGAGI (reference sequence). The ends lost 6 bases at V and 5 bases at J; junction bases unmatched: 9. There are 14 residues in the CDR3. In nucleotides, the CDR3 is TGTGCCAGCAGCCAGGGGGAGCAGTCATATGGCTACACCTTC. Translation gives CASSQGEQSYGYTF.

V is TRBV4-3 and J is TRBJ2-5; D possibly corresponds to TRBD1 (5 bases). The last part of the DNA fits TRBJ2-7 better; the J call may be wrong. This CDR3 has 15 residues. CDR1 LGHNA and CDR2 YSLEER come from the germline V gene. The CDR3 reads CASSQEGAGFYEQYF. In nucleotides, the CDR3 is TGCGCCAGCAGCCAAGAAGGGGCAGGTTTCTACGAGCAGTACTTC.

CDR3 residues: CASQRGQGYEQYF. The CDR3 DNA reads TGTGCCAGCCAGAGGGGGCAAGGCTACGAGCAGTACTTC. The chain couples TRBV19 to TRBJ2-7; 7 bases align to TRBD1. The CDR3 spans 13 residues. V lost 9 bases to trimming and J lost 3 bases; unmatched junction nucleotides: 8. The germline V gene encodes CDR1 LNHDA and CDR2 SQIVND (reference sequence).

The chain combines TRBV14 with TRBJ2-1; TRBD2 might be the D (6 bases). Looked up from germline, CDR1 is SGHDN and CDR2 is FVKESK. This CDR3 region has 15 residues. V dropped 1 base and J dropped 3 bases, with 10 bases sitting between them. CDR3 in amino acids: CASSQVGGYYNEQFF. The CDR3 region has the DNA TGTGCCAGCAGCCAAGTCGGGGGATACTACAATGAGCAGTTCTTC. Looking up the rest from reference TRBV14 and TRBJ2-1 gives the full variable domain: EAGVTQFPSHSVIEKGQTVTLRCDPISGHDNLYWYRRVMGKEIKFLLHFVKESKQDESGMPNNRFLAERTGGTYSTLKVQPAELEDSGVYFCASSQVGGYYNEQFFGPGTRLTVL.

This chain joins TRBV25-1 and TRBJ1-3; D gene uncertain. This CDR3 is built from 13 residues. Trimming removed 4 bases at V and 2 bases at J, with 6 bases between. The germline CDR1 and CDR2 sequences are MGHDK and SYGVNS. The CDR3: CASSVRAGNTIYF. Written as DNA, the CDR3 is TGTGCCAGCAGTGTCCGGGCTGGAAACACCATATATTTT.

This clone was counted only a few times. The genes are TRBV29-1 and TRBJ2-7, with TRBD1 identical over 7 bases. The CDR3 loop spans 16 amino acids. The V and J ends lost 7 bases and 0 bases, in that order; junction bases with no gene match: 15. Germline V gene sequence: CDR1 SQVTM, CDR2 ANQGSEA. CDR3 in amino acids: CSASPGQPGISYEQYF. For the CDR3, the DNA is TGCAGCGCTTCTCCGGGACAGCCCGGTATCTCCTACGAGCAGTACTTC.